The TCR beta chain under discussion was sequenced for a study of OX40 agonist ivuxolimab in advanced cancers. As concerns this clone: Its target is unknown.

Points from the study as a whole: On average, CD8+ T cells had more expanded clones than CD4+.

CDR3 length equals 19 residues. With V trimmed by 1 base and J by 0 bases, 10 bases remained unmatched. Looked up from germline, CDR1 is SEHNR and CDR2 is FQNEAQ (reference sequence). Measured with immunoSEQ multiplex PCR; TCRdb has only the in-frame clones, and not every one. The sample has about 69,000 clones; approximately 81% are singletons. Sequences were derived from CD4+ or CD8+ T cells sorted from blood, sampled in a trial of the OX40 agonist ivuxolimab. The sequence came from an adult with an advanced solid tumor such as melanoma, head and neck, liver or kidney cancer. The chain carries TRBV7-9 and TRBJ2-1, with 9 bases that match TRBD2. The CDR3 bases are TGTGCCAGCAGCTTAGTTGGTGCTAGCGGGGCAAGCTCCTACAATGAGCAGTTCTTC. This translates into CASSLVGASGASSYNEQFF. The full variable domain, in which reference TRBV7-9 and TRBJ2-1 provide the parts outside the CDR3, is DTGVSQNPRHKITKRGQNVTFRCDPISEHNRLYWYRQTLGQGPEFLTYFQNEAQLEKSRLLSDRFSAERPKGSFSTLEIQRTEQGDSAMYLCASSLVGASGASSYNEQFFGPGTRLTVL.